A single sample gave rise to the 8 T cell receptor beta chains below, sequenced in a study of shared clonotypes between healthy human individuals. Clones were read by immunoSEQ multiplex PCR, and TCRdb kept only the in-frame ones, dropping some. The sample includes around 2.1 million clones, about 92% of them seen just once. Terminally differentiated effector memory CD45RA+ cells were excluded by CCR7 positive selection of CD45RO-negative cells. The sample comprised naive CD8+ T cells from PBMCs. These receptors came from a man younger than 35 in good health. Some clones in this sample may be carry-over from other donors' samples.

This clone was seen once. This chain joins TRBV5-1 and TRBJ2-1, with 13 bases lining up with TRBD2. V shed 8 bases and J 7 bases; nucleotides not matched to a gene: 18. Germline CDR1 and CDR2: SGHRS and YFSETQ. The CDR3 loop spans 18 amino acids. CDR3 amino acids: CASMGGLAGVTAWNEQFF. The CDR3 nucleotides are TGCGCCAGTATGGGTGGACTAGCGGGAGTTACAGCTTGGAATGAGCAGTTCTTC.

The chain is built from TRBV30 and TRBJ2-1, with 7 bases fitting TRBD2. The CDR3 runs 13 residues. The germline gives CDR1 GTSNPN, CDR2 SVGIG (reference sequence). Germline trimming cut 3 bases from V and 5 bases from J; bases unmatched to any gene: 4. The CDR3 DNA reads TGTGCCTGGAGAGAGAGCGGGAACAATGAGCAGTTCTTC. Encoded protein: CAWRESGNNEQFF.

For this clone: Other nucleotide sequences from this sample produce the same CDR3. The rearrangement links TRBV19 to TRBJ1-1; D perhaps matches TRBD1 (6 bases). V lost 3 bases and J 5 bases, leaving 13 bases between the germline ends. The CDR3 totals 14 residues. Germline V CDR1 and CDR2: LNHDA, SQIVND (reference sequence). CDR3 nucleotides: TGTGCCAGTAGTATCGGGGGGGCTGGAACTGAAGCTTTCTTT. It yields the protein CASSIGGAGTEAFF.

The chain has TRBV7-8 and TRBJ2-5, with D possibly being TRBD1 (6 bases). Looked up from germline, CDR1 is SGHVS and CDR2 is FQNEAQ. Deletions cut 5 bases from V and 2 bases from J, with 15 bases between. The CDR3 loop spans 15 amino acids. CDR3 DNA sequence: TGTGCCAGCAGCGCCGCCGGGACATCACAAGAGACCCAGTACTTC. Its translation: CASSAAGTSQETQYF.

In this sample, this clone turned up once. This rearrangement joins TRBV14 to TRBJ2-2, with 11 nucleotides matching TRBD2. The V gene end was trimmed by 0 bases and the J gene end by 3 bases; junction bases not matched to a gene: 6. The length of the CDR3 is 18 residues. Germline V lookup: CDR1 SGHDN, CDR2 FVKESK. CDR3 amino acids: CASSQDTLAGDHTGELFF. CDR3 DNA sequence: TGTGCCAGCAGCCAAGATACACTAGCGGGAGATCACACCGGGGAGCTGTTTTTT.

Only a few counts were recorded for this clone. This rearrangement joins TRBV21-1 to TRBJ2-2. TRBV21-1 is termed a pseudogene. The CDR3 has 16 amino acids. The DNA for the CDR3 is TGTGCCAGCCGACACTCTCTCCGGGGCGGCACCGGGGAGCTGTTTTTT. It is translated as CASRHSLRGGTGELFF.

The chain combines TRBV6-5 with TRBJ2-2, with 8 nucleotides matching TRBD1. Germline CDR1 and CDR2: MNHEY and SVGAGI. This CDR3 region has 15 residues. With V trimmed by 2 bases and J by 7 bases, 6 bases remained unmatched. CDR3 sequence reads: CASSYPRTGFGELFF. As DNA, the CDR3 is TGTGCCAGCAGTTACCCACGGACAGGGTTCGGGGAGCTGTTTTTT.

This clone was recorded only once. The CDR3 region has the DNA TGTGCCAGCCCCCCTATTGTAGGCTATGGCTACACCTTC. Protein sequence: CASPPIVGYGYTF. The chain links TRBV7-3 to TRBJ1-2; D remains unclear. The germline V gene encodes CDR1 SGHTA and CDR2 FQGTGA. This CDR3 comprises 13 residues. V was pared by 8 bases and J by 4 bases, with 14 bases between.